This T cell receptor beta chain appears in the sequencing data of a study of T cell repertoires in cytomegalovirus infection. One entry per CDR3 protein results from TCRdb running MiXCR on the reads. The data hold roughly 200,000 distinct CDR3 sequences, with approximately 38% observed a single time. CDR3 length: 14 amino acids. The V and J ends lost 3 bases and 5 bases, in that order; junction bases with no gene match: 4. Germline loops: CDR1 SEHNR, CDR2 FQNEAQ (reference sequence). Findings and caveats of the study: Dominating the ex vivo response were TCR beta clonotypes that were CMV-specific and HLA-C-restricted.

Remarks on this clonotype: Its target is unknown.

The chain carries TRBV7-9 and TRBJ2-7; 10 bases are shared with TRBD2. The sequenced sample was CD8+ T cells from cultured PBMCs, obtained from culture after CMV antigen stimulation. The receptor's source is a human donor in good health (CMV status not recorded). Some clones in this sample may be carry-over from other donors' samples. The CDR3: CASSFTSGIDEQYF. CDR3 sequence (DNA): TGTGCCAGCAGCTTTACTAGCGGGATCGACGAGCAGTACTTC.